This T cell receptor (beta chain) was captured by sequencing in a study of blood T cells in healthy people across ages. The CDR3 contains 12 residues. Between the trimmed V and J ends, which lost 6 bases and 11 bases, there was a span of 16 bases. Germline values: CDR1 MDHEN, CDR2 SYDVKM. This clonotype showed up many times. Its antigen is currently unknown. The use of a sample-barcoded 5' primer and a J-beta primer mix characterized a second PCR of 7 to 11 cycles. MiXCR was run by TCRdb on the 5' RACE reads, yielding one entry per CDR3 protein. The sample lists 750,000 to 950,000 distinct CDR3 sequences, 25% to 30% occurring once. General study points: Naive T cell percentage and TCR beta diversity correlated strongly.

This sample was shared with a second study, whose subject was T cells of mothers and their children. That work states: Per child, approximately 2.9 million TCR beta CDR3 reads were obtained, against over 9 million per mother.

The source material was blood. This sequence was found in a woman between 40 and 50 years old in good health. J is TRBJ2-5 and V is TRBV28; TRBD2 might be the D (5 bases). CDR3 sequence (DNA): TGTGCCAGCAGCTTCCCCGCCGGGGAGCAGTACTTC. It specifies CASSFPAGEQYF.